The subject of this entry is one T cell receptor beta chain. Its antigen is undetermined. This specimen belongs to a study of cytomegalovirus exposure and HLA in healthy donors. Study outcomes and limitations: Subsequent analysis of the 120 or so validation repertoires found a tendency for first-cohort TCR clusters to co-occur. Cytomegalovirus-associated TCR beta chains were listed, numbering approximately 150. Across donors, most TCRs were seen rarely, yet some public ones were widespread.

Germline assignment: CDR1 MDHEN and CDR2 SYDVKM. CDR3 length equals 13 residues. The V gene lost 6 bases and the J gene lost 0 bases, with 8 bases spanning the gap. The data were produced by immunoSEQ multiplex PCR, yet TCRdb's version contains in-frame clones alone and is incomplete. The sample holds 65,000 or so clones, around 95% seen once. The clonotype originates from a man aged 18 to 30 in good health and CMV-seropositive. The chain recombines TRBV28 with TRBJ1-2; no firm D call. Sequenced: PBMCs. The CDR3 sequence is CASSGRANYGYTF. The CDR3 coding sequence is TGTGCCAGCAGCGGTCGAGCTAACTATGGCTACACCTTC.